The following is a T cell receptor (beta chain) sequence with its context. As for treatment: randomized to nivolumab then ipilimumab (arm A) or the reverse (arm B). DNA-damaging chemotherapy had not been given to any patient beforehand. From thawed PBMCs, live CD3+CD8+ cells negative for CD19 and CD56 were sorted. The data originate from a study of sequential checkpoint blockade in melanoma. Assay: immunoSEQ multiplex PCR; the TCRdb copy retains only in-frame clones and omits some. The profile shows 15,000 to 20,000 clones, over 60% of them singletons. With 1 base clipped from V and 7 bases from J, the junction kept 9 bases outside the gene matches. From germline, CDR1 is SGHDT and CDR2 YYEEEE. The CDR3 runs 15 residues.

The V gene is TRBV5-6, the J gene TRBJ2-7; TRBD2 matches at 9 bases. The sequence was collected from a human donor with melanoma. This specimen consisted of CD8+ T cells sorted from blood (inferred from file names), obtained from a patient given nivolumab and ipilimumab in sequence. CDR3 amino acids: CASSLKLAGSGEQYF. CDR3 coding DNA: TGTGCCAGCAGCTTGAAACTAGCGGGTTCGGGGGAGCAGTACTTC.